Below, 13 T cell receptor beta chains from the same sample are listed, as sequenced in a study of shared clonotypes between healthy human individuals. TCRdb keeps only in-frame clones here, not all; method: immunoSEQ multiplex PCR. The sample records hundreds of thousands of clones, 80% to 95% being singletons. Positively selected for CCR7, the CD45RO-negative cells used as naive CD8 cells excluded terminally differentiated effector memory CD45RA+ cells. Sample: naive CD8+ T cells sorted from blood. These receptors came from a young man in good health.

The V gene is TRBV7-9, the J gene TRBJ1-1; D is possibly TRBD1 (5 bases). V was pared by 5 bases and J by 7 bases, with 8 bases between. The CDR3 runs 11 residues. Germline V lookup: CDR1 SEHNR, CDR2 FQNEAQ (reference sequence). The CDR3 DNA is TGTGCCAGCAGCCGACAGATTGAAGCTTTCTTT. Its translation: CASSRQIEAFF.

The chain recombines TRBV10-3 with TRBJ2-1, with D maybe TRBD2 (5 bases). This CDR3 is built from 14 residues. Per germline, CDR1 ENHRY and CDR2 SYGVKD. Trimming shortened V by 0 bases and J by 6 bases, and 9 bases separated the two germline ends. The CDR3 DNA reads TGTGCCATCAGTGAGTCTATAAGCGGCAATGAGCAGTTCTTC. Encoded protein: CAISESISGNEQFF.

The J gene is TRBJ2-1, the V gene TRBV7-9; D call uncertain. Per germline, CDR1 SEHNR and CDR2 FQNEAQ (reference sequence). Between the trimmed V and J ends, which lost 5 bases and 13 bases, there was a span of 18 bases. The CDR3 runs 13 residues. DNA for the CDR3: TGTGCCAGCAGCCCAGGAGCCGGGCCAGATCAGTTCTTC. Translation gives CASSPGAGPDQFF.

This rearrangement joins TRBV10-2 to TRBJ2-3; D possibly corresponds to TRBD1 (5 bases). Germline loops: CDR1 WSHSY, CDR2 SAAADI. Trimming left V 6 bases short and J 5 bases short, with 15 bases between. The CDR3 has 14 residues. The CDR3 DNA reads as TGCGCCAGCAGGGCCGTGGGGCCCTTAGATACGCAGTATTTT. Translated: CASRAVGPLDTQYF.

The V and J genes are TRBV29-1 and TRBJ2-7, with D possibly TRBD2 on 6 matching bases. The germline CDR1 and CDR2 sequences are SQVTM and ANQGSEA. V was trimmed by 4 bases and J by 6 bases, leaving 16 bases between them. CDR3 length equals 13 residues. The CDR3 region is CSVVGGAGGEQYF. In nucleotides, the CDR3 is TGCAGCGTTGTTGGAGGGGCCGGAGGCGAGCAGTACTTC.

This clone came up many times. V usage is TRBV5-5 and J usage is TRBJ2-7, with TRBD2 identical over 9 bases. Germline CDR1 is SGHKS and CDR2 is YYEKEE (reference sequence). V was clipped by 1 base and J by 4 bases; unmatched bases: 6. The CDR3 runs 15 residues. DNA of the CDR3: TGTGCCAGCAGCTTGTCGGGTAGCGGGGGATACGAGCAGTACTTC. Its protein is CASSLSGSGGYEQYF.

This clone was detected a few times. The rearrangement uses TRBV10-2 and TRBJ2-7, with 7 nucleotides matching TRBD1. The CDR3 covers 11 residues. V lost 9 bases to trimming and J lost 5 bases; unmatched junction nucleotides: 4. In germline, CDR1 is WSHSY, CDR2 SAAADI. CDR3 sequence reads: CASTTGDEQYF. The CDR3 region has the DNA TGCGCCAGTACTACAGGGGACGAGCAGTACTTC.

The J gene is TRBJ1-4, the V gene TRBV5-1; 7 bases agree with TRBD1. CDR1 is SGHRS and CDR2 is YFSETQ in the germline V gene. The junction had 2 bases not matched to a gene; V was cut back by 2 bases and J by 4 bases. CDR3 length equals 14 residues. CDR3 sequence: CASSLGTDNEKLFF. The DNA for the CDR3 is TGCGCCAGCAGCTTAGGGACAGATAATGAAAAACTGTTTTTT.

V usage is TRBV28 and J usage is TRBJ1-5, with D possibly TRBD1 on 5 matching bases. Germline loops: CDR1 MDHEN, CDR2 SYDVKM. V lost 2 bases, J lost 7 bases, and 15 bases lay in between. CDR3 size: 15 residues. The CDR3 DNA reads TGTGCCAGCAGTTTAAGGGCAGGGATGCGCCAGCCCCAGCATTTT. It is translated as CASSLRAGMRQPQHF.

This clone was counted once. The chain is built from TRBV7-2 and TRBJ2-4; possibly TRBD1 for D (6 bases). This CDR3 comprises 16 residues. V was pared by 5 bases and J by 10 bases, with 24 bases between. CDR1 is SGHTA and CDR2 is FQGNSA in the germline V gene. The CDR3 here is CASSPQSGEARGIQYF. The CDR3 DNA reads TGTGCCAGCAGCCCCCAGTCAGGGGAAGCCAGGGGAATTCAGTACTTC.

This chain's CDR3 is CASRPTGANTEAFF. CDR3 nucleotide sequence: TGTGCCAGCAGACCGACAGGGGCAAACACTGAAGCTTTCTTT. V usage is TRBV27 and J usage is TRBJ1-1; TRBD1 agrees at 8 bases. The length of the CDR3 is 14 residues. V trimming: 6 bases; J trimming: 2 bases; junction bases outside the gene matches: 5. The germline gives CDR1 MNHEY, CDR2 SMNVEV (reference sequence).

In DNA form, the CDR3 reads TGTGCCAGCAGTTATAGGGGGCCTTATCAGCCCCAGCATTTT. Protein product: CASSYRGPYQPQHF. The V and J genes are TRBV6-6 and TRBJ1-5, with 7 bases fitting TRBD1. The CDR3 runs 14 residues. Germline values: CDR1 MNHNY, CDR2 SVGAGI (reference sequence). Germline trimming cut 3 bases from V and 5 bases from J; bases unmatched to any gene: 4.

J is TRBJ2-1 and V is TRBV4-1; 16 bases are shared with TRBD2. V was clipped by 1 base and J by 7 bases; unmatched bases: 4. The germline V gene encodes CDR1 MGHRA and CDR2 YSYEKL. CDR3 length: 17 residues. CDR3 sequence: CASSQVGLAGGPNEQFF. In DNA form, the CDR3 reads TGCGCCAGCAGCCAAGTGGGACTAGCGGGAGGGCCTAATGAGCAGTTCTTC.